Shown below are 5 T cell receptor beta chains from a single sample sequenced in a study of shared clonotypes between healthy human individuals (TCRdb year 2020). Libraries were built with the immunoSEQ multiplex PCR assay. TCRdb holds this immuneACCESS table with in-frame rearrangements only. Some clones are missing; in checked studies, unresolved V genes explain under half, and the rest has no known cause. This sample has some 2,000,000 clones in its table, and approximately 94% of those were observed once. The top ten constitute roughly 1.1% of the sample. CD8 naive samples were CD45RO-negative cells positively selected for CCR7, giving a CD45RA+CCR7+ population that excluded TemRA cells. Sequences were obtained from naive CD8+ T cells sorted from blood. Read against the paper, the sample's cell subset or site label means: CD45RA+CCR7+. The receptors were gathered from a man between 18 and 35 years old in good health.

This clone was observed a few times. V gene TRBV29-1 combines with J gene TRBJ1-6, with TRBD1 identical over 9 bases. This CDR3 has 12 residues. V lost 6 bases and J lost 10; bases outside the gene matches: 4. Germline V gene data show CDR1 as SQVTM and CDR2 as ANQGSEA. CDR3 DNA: TGCAGCGTGGGACAGGGTAACTCACCCCTCCACTTT. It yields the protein CSVGQGNSPLHF.

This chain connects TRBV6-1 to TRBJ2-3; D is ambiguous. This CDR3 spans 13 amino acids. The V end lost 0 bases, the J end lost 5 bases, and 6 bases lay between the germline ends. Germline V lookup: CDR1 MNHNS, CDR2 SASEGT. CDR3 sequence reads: CASSEAILDTQYF. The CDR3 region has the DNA TGTGCCAGCAGTGAAGCTATCCTAGATACGCAGTATTTT.

The CDR3 loop reads CSVDQGKSGELFF. CDR3 bases: TGCAGCGTTGATCAGGGGAAGTCCGGGGAGCTGTTTTTT. The J gene is TRBJ2-2, the V gene TRBV29-1; tentatively, D is TRBD1 (6 bases). The germline V gene has CDR1 SQVTM and CDR2 ANQGSEA. V lost 3 bases to trimming and J lost 6 bases, with 11 bases between them. The CDR3 has 13 residues.

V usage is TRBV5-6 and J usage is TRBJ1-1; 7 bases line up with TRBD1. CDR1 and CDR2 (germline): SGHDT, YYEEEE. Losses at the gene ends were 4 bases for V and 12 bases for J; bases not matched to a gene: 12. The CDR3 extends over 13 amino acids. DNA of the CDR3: TGTGCCAGCAGCCTACTCGACAGGGAGAAACCTTTCTTT. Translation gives CASSLLDREKPFF.

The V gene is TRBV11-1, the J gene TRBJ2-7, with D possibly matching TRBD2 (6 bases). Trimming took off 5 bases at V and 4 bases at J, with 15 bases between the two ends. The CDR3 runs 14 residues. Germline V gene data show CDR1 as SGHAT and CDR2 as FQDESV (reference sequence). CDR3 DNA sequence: TGTGCCAGCAGCCCAGTGGCGGCGGGGTACGAGCAGTACTTC. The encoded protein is CASSPVAAGYEQYF.